The 20 T cell receptor beta chains below were found in one sample sequenced in a study of blood T cell repertoires in COVID-19 (dated by TCRdb to the early 2020s). Library preparation was by the immunoSEQ multiplex PCR assay. TCRdb retrieved this table from immuneACCESS and kept in-frame rearrangements only. Not all clones are present; in checked studies, unresolved V genes account for under half, and no reason is known for the remainder. Across this sample there are 150,000 to 200,000 clones, with about four fifths seen only once. More than 10% of the sample is held by the ten biggest clonotypes. The sample consisted of PBMCs or T cells enriched from blood (not recorded which). The receptors here all came from a man aged 45 to 65 who had recovered from COVID-19.

V gene TRBV5-1 combines with J gene TRBJ2-5; TRBD2 matches at 8 bases. J was trimmed by 5 bases and V by 4 bases; bases with no gene match: 7. CDR1 SGHRS and CDR2 YFSETQ come from the germline V gene. CDR3 size: 14 residues. For the CDR3, the DNA is TGCGCCAGCAGCAAGGGGACTAGGGGGGAGACCCAGTACTTC. Protein: CASSKGTRGETQYF.

The chain is built from TRBV7-8 and TRBJ2-7; the D gene is possibly TRBD2 (5 bases). Germline assignment: CDR1 SGHVS and CDR2 FQNEAQ. This CDR3 is built from 13 residues. The V and J ends lost 5 bases and 4 bases respectively, with 12 bases between them. CDR3 sequence: CASSALGLYEQYF. DNA of the CDR3: TGTGCCAGCAGCGCCCTTGGACTTTACGAGCAGTACTTC.

This clone showed up just a few times. This chain connects TRBV6-5 to TRBJ2-2; a weak D match, TRBD2 (6 bases). Trimming pared 3 bases from V and 5 bases from J, leaving 13 bases between. The CDR3 contains 15 residues. Germline V gives CDR1 MNHEY, CDR2 SVGAGI. The CDR3 DNA sequence: TGTGCCAGCAGTTATCGACTAGGTCGGACCGGGGAGCTGTTTTTT. Its protein is CASSYRLGRTGELFF.

This rearrangement joins TRBV14 to TRBJ1-2; D not certain. V was shortened by 0 bases and J by 8 bases, with 7 bases between the two germline ends. CDR1 and CDR2 from the germline V gene are SGHDN and FVKESK. This CDR3 has 12 amino acids. The CDR3 nucleotides read TGTGCCAGCAGCCAAGACCGAGGGGGCTACACCTTC. Translated: CASSQDRGGYTF.

The genes are TRBV3-1 (or the pseudogene TRBV3-2) and TRBJ2-7; TRBD2 is a possible D gene (7 bases). CDR3 length: 17 residues. The germline V gene has CDR1 LGHDT and CDR2 YNNKEL (reference sequence). The V gene lost 4 bases and the J gene lost 2 bases, with 21 bases spanning the gap. The CDR3 DNA reads TGTGCCAGCAGCCCAGGCGAGGGGCGGGGGCCTACCTACGAGCAGTACTTC. As protein: CASSPGEGRGPTYEQYF.

The rearrangement joins TRBV6-5 to TRBJ1-1; D is perhaps TRBD1 (6 bases). Germline assignment: CDR1 MNHEY and CDR2 SVGAGI. Between the trimmed V and J ends, which lost 7 bases and 4 bases, there was a span of 13 bases. The CDR3 has 13 residues. CDR3 in DNA: TGTGCCAGCAAGGTCAGGGGTATCACTGAAGCTTTCTTT. This encodes CASKVRGITEAFF.

The V and J genes are TRBV6-5 and TRBJ1-6; TRBD1 might be the D (5 bases). This CDR3 region has 15 residues. The V end lost 6 bases, the J end lost 5 bases, and 14 bases lay between the germline ends. Germline CDR1 reads MNHEY; CDR2 reads SVGAGI. This CDR3 reads CASRSADKNNSPLHF. As DNA, the CDR3 is TGTGCCAGCAGGTCGGCGGACAAAAATAATTCACCCCTCCACTTT.

This chain uses TRBV6-2 or TRBV6-3 with TRBJ2-7; TRBD2 matches at 7 bases. The CDR3 covers 15 residues. Germline loops: CDR1 MNHEY, CDR2 SVGEGT. V shed 0 bases and J 3 bases; nucleotides not matched to a gene: 5. The CDR3 sequence is CASSYSAGAYYEQYF. In nucleotides, the CDR3 is TGTGCCAGCAGTTACTCGGCGGGAGCCTACTACGAGCAGTACTTC.

The chain is built from TRBV5-1 and TRBJ2-5; possible D gene TRBD1, 5 bases. CDR1 is SGHRS and CDR2 is YFSETQ in the germline V gene. Trimming cost V 2 bases and J 1 base, with 15 bases left between them. The CDR3 covers 16 residues. In DNA form, the CDR3 reads TGCGCCAGCAGCTTTGGGGCAGCCTCAACCCAAGAGACCCAGTACTTC. Its protein product is CASSFGAASTQETQYF.

This chain joins TRBV4-2 and TRBJ2-7, with TRBD2 matching over 9 bases. The germline V gene encodes CDR1 LGHNA and CDR2 YNFKEQ. The CDR3 has 15 residues. The V and J ends lost 1 base and 0 bases, in that order; junction bases with no gene match: 1. This CDR3 is CASSQGSGGSYEQYF. The CDR3, as DNA: TGTGCCAGCAGCCAAGGTAGCGGGGGCTCCTACGAGCAGTACTTC.

The rearrangement links TRBV19 to TRBJ2-7; possibly TRBD1 for D (5 bases). Germline V gene lookup returns CDR1 LNHDA and CDR2 SQIVND (reference sequence). The CDR3 sequence is 14 residues long. V was pared by 1 base and J by 6 bases, with 13 bases between. CDR3 in amino acids: CASSIVAGQAEQYF. The CDR3 DNA sequence: TGTGCCAGTAGTATAGTTGCAGGGCAAGCCGAGCAGTACTTC.

The chain carries TRBV9 and TRBJ2-3, with 12 bases lining up with TRBD2. V lost 3 bases and J lost 2; bases outside the gene matches: 7. Germline CDR1 SGDLS, CDR2 YYNGEE. The CDR3 runs 17 residues. CDR3 DNA: TGTGCCAGCAGCGAGGCTAGCGGGGGGGCGATCACAGATACGCAGTATTTT. It specifies CASSEASGGAITDTQYF.

J is TRBJ2-1 and V is TRBV14, with D perhaps TRBD2 (5 bases). V lost 1 base and J lost 10, with 11 bases in between. The germline V gene encodes CDR1 SGHDN and CDR2 FVKESK. The CDR3 is 13 amino acids. CDR3: CASSQVGSGEQFF. The CDR3 DNA reads TGTGCCAGCAGCCAAGTGGGTTCGGGGGAGCAGTTCTTC.

The chain uses TRBV10-3 and TRBJ2-7; 7 positions agree with TRBD1. V dropped 0 bases and J dropped 4; count of bases not matched to a gene: 6. The CDR3 covers 15 residues. Germline CDR1 and CDR2: ENHRY and SYGVKD. The CDR3 loop is CAISESRGGSYEQYF. CDR3 nucleotides: TGTGCCATCAGTGAGTCTAGAGGGGGCTCATACGAGCAGTACTTC.

The genes are TRBV6-5 and TRBJ1-1; D might be TRBD1 (5 bases). CDR1 is MNHEY, CDR2 SVGAGI, per germline. V lost 11 bases and J lost 5, with 12 bases in between. CDR3 length: 11 residues. CDR3 sequence: CASIGGTEAFF. Written as DNA, the CDR3 is TGTGCCTCGATCGGGGGGACTGAAGCTTTCTTT.

The chain joins TRBV5-1 to TRBJ1-1; 8 bases map to TRBD1. CDR1 and CDR2 from the germline V gene are SGHRS and YFSETQ. With 5 bases clipped from V and 2 bases from J, the junction kept 8 bases outside the gene matches. There are 15 residues in the CDR3. The CDR3 here is CASSYRTGLNTEAFF. CDR3 sequence (DNA): TGCGCCAGCAGTTACCGGACAGGGCTAAACACTGAAGCTTTCTTT.

The chain is built from TRBV29-1 and TRBJ1-1; 7 nucleotides line up with TRBD1. Germline-derived CDR1 and CDR2 are SQVTM and ANQGSEA. With V trimmed by 5 bases and J by 5 bases, 8 bases remained unmatched. The CDR3 length is 13 residues. The CDR3 region has the DNA TGCAGCGTTCAGGGGGGATTGGGAACTGAAGCTTTCTTT. Protein sequence: CSVQGGLGTEAFF.

This clone was seen a handful of times. This rearrangement joins TRBV20-1 to TRBJ2-3, with D possibly being TRBD1 (8 bases). V was cut by 8 bases and J by 8 bases, with 14 bases left in between. The CDR3 has 11 residues. Germline CDR1 is DFQATT and CDR2 is SNEGSKA (reference sequence). CDR3 amino acids: CSTDREGTQYF. Written as DNA, the CDR3 is TGCAGTACGGACAGGGAGGGTACGCAGTATTTT.

The chain combines TRBV30 with TRBJ1-1; D perhaps matches TRBD1 (6 bases). The CDR3 is 13 residues long. CDR1 is GTSNPN, CDR2 SVGIG, per germline (reference sequence). The V end was cut by 1 base, the J end by 1 base, with 7 bases between. This CDR3 reads CAWSGGGNTEAFF. The CDR3, as DNA: TGTGCCTGGAGTGGAGGGGGGAACACTGAAGCTTTCTTT.

The V call is TRBV12-5, the J call TRBJ2-3; 12 positions agree with TRBD2. Germline CDR1 LGHNT, CDR2 FRNRAP. The V gene end was trimmed by 5 bases and the J gene end by 5 bases; junction bases not matched to a gene: 2. This CDR3 has 14 amino acids. CDR3 residues: CASGLAGGLDTQYF. The CDR3 DNA reads as TGTGCTAGTGGTCTAGCGGGGGGGCTAGATACGCAGTATTTT.